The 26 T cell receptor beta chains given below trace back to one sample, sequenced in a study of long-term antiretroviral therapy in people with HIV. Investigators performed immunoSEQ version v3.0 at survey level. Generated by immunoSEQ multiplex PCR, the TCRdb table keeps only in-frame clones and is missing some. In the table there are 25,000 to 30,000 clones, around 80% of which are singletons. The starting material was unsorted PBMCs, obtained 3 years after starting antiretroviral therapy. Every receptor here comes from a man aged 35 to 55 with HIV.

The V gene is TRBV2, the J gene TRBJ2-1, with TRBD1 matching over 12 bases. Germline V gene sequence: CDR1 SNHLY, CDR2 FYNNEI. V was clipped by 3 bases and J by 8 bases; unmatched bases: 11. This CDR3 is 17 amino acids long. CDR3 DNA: TGTGCCAGCAGTGACCCCCAGGAGGGACAGGGGGCCGATGAGCAGTTCTTC. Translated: CASSDPQEGQGADEQFF.

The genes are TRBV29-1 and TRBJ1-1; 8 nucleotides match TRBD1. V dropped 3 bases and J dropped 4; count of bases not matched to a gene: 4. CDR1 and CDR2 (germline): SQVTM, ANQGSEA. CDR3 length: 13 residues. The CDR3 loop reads CSVEDREGTEAFF. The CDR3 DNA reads TGCAGCGTTGAGGACAGGGAAGGCACTGAAGCTTTCTTT.

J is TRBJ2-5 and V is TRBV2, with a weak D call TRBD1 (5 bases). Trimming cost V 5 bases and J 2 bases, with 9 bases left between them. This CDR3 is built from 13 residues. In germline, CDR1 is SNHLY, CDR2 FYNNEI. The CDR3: CASSWTLQETQYF. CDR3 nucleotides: TGTGCCAGCAGTTGGACACTGCAAGAGACCCAGTACTTC.

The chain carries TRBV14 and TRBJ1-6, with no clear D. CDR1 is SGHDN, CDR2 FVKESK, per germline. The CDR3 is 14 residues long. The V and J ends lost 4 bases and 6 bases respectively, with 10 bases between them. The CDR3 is CASSPYLVNSPLHF. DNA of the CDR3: TGTGCCAGCAGCCCCTACCTGGTTAATTCACCCCTCCACTTT.

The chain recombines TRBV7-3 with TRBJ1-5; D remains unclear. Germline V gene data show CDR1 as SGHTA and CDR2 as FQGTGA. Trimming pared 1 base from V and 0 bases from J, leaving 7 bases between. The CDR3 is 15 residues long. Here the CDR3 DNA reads TGTGCCAGCAGCTTAAAGTGGAATAGCAATCAGCCCCAGCATTTT. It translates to CASSLKWNSNQPQHF.

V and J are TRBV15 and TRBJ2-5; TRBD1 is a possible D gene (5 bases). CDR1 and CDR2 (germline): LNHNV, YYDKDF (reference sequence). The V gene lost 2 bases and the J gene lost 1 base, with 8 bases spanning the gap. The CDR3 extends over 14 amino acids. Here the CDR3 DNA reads TGTGCCACCAGCAGACAGGGCCCCCAAGAGACCCAGTACTTC. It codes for CATSRQGPQETQYF.

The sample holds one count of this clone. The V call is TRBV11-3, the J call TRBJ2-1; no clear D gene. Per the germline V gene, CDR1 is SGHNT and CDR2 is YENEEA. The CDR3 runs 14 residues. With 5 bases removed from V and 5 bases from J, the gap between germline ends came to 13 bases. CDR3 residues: CASSLGPSNNEQFF. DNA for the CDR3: TGTGCCAGCAGCCTCGGTCCTTCGAACAATGAGCAGTTCTTC.

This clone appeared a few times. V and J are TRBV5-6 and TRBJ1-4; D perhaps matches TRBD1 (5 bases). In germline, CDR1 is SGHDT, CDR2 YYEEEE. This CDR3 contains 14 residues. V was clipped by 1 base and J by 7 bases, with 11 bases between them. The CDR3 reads CASSLTGGGEKLFF. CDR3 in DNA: TGTGCCAGCAGCTTGACCGGGGGTGGTGAAAAACTGTTTTTT.

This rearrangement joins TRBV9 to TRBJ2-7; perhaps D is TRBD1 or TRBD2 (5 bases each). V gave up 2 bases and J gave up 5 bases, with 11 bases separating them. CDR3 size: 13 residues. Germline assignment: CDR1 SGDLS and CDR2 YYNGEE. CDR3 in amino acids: CASSVDGGDEQYF. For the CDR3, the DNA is TGTGCCAGCAGCGTCGATGGGGGAGACGAGCAGTACTTC.

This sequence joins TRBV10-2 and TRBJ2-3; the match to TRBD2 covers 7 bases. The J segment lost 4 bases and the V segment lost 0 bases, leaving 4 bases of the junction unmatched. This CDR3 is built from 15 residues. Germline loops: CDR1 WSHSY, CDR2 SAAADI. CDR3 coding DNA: TGCGCCAGCAGTGAGTCGCTCGGGAGGTCAGATACGCAGTATTTT. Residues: CASSESLGRSDTQYF.

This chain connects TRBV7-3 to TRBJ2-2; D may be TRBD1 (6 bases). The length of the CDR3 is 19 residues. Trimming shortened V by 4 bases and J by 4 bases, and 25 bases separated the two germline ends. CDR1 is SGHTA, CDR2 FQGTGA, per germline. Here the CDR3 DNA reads TGTGCCAGCAGCTCAAGCCCCAACTTAGGGGGTAGAGGCACCGGGGAGCTGTTTTTT. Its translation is CASSSSPNLGGRGTGELFF.

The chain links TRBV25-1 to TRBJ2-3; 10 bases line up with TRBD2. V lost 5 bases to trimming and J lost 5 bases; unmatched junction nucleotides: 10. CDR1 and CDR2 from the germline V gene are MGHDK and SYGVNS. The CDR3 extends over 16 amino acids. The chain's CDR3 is CASSRTSAGGVDTQYF. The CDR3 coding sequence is TGTGCCAGCAGTCGAACCTCAGCGGGAGGGGTAGATACGCAGTATTTT.

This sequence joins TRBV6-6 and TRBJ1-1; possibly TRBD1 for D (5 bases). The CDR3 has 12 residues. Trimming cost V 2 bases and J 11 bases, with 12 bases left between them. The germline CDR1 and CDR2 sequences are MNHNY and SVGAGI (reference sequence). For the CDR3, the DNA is TGTGCCAGCAGTTACACGCAGGGTGGCGCTTTCTTT. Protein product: CASSYTQGGAFF.

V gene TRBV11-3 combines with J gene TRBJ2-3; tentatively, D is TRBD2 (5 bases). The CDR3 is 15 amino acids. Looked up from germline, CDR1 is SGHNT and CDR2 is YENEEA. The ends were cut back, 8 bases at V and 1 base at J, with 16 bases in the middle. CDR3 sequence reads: CASSEGPPGTDTQYF. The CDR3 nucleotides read TGTGCCAGCTCTGAGGGCCCCCCCGGCACAGATACGCAGTATTTT.

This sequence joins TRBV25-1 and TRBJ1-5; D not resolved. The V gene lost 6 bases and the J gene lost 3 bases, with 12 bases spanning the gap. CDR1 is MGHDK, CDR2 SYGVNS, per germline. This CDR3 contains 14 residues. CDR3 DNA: TGTGCCAGCAGCGCCGATGGGCCCAATCAGCCCCAGCATTTT. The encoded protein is CASSADGPNQPQHF.

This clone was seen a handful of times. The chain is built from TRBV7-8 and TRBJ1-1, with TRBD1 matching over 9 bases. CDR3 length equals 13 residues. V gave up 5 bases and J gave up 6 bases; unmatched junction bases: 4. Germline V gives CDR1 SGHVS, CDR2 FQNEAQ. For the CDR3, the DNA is TGTGCCAGCAGCAGGGACAGGGACCCTGAAGCTTTCTTT. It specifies CASSRDRDPEAFF.

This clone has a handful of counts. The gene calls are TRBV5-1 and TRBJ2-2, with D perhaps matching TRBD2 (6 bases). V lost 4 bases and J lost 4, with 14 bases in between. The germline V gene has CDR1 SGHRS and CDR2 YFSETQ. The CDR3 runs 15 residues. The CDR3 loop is CASSLMRGSTGELFF. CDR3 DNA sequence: TGCGCCAGCAGCCTTATGCGGGGTTCCACCGGGGAGCTGTTTTTT.

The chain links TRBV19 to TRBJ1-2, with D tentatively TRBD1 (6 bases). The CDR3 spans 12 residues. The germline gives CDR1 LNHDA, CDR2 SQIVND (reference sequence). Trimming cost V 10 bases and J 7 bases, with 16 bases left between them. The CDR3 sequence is CATVDSGFGYTF. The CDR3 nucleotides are TGTGCCACTGTGGACAGTGGCTTTGGCTACACCTTC.

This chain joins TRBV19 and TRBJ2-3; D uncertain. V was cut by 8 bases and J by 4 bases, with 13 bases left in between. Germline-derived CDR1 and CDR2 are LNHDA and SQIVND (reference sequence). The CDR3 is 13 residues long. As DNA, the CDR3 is TGTGCCAGTGGCCACTGGGATTCAGATACGCAGTATTTT. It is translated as CASGHWDSDTQYF.

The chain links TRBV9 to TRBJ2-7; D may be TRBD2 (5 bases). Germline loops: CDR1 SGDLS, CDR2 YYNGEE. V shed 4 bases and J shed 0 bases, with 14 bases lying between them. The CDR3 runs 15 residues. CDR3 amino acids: CASSPAGGLSYEQYF. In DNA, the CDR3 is TGTGCCAGCAGCCCCGCTGGAGGTCTCTCCTACGAGCAGTACTTC.

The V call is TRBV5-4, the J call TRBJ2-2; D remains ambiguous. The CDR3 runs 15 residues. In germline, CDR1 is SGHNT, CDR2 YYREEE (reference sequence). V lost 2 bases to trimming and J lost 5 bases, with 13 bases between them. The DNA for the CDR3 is TGTGCCAGCAGCTTCCTACCTGAGCTAACCGGGGAGCTGTTTTTT. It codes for CASSFLPELTGELFF. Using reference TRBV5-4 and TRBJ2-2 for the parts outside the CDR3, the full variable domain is ETGVTQSPTHLIKTRGQQVTLRCSSQSGHNTVSWYQQALGQGPQFIFQYYREEENGRGNFPPRFSGLQFPNYSSELNVNALELDDSALYLCASSFLPELTGELFFGEGSRLTVL.

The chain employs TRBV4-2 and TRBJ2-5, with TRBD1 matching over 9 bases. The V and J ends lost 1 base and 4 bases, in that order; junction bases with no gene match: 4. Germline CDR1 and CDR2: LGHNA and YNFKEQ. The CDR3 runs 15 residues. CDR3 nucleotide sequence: TGTGCCAGCAGCCAAGCAACAGGGGGCCCAGAGACCCAGTACTTC. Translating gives CASSQATGGPETQYF.

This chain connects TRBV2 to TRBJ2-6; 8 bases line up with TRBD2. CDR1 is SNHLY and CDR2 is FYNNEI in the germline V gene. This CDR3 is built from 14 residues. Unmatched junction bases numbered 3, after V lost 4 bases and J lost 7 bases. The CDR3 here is CASSAGTRANVLTF. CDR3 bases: TGTGCCAGCAGTGCAGGGACTAGAGCCAACGTCCTGACTTTC.

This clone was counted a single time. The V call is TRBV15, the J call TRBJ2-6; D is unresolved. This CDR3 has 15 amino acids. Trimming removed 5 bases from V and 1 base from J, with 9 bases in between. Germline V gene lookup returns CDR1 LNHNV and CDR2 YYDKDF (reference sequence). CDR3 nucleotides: TGTGCCACCAGCGGACCCGTATCTGGGGCCAACGTCCTGACTTTC. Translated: CATSGPVSGANVLTF.

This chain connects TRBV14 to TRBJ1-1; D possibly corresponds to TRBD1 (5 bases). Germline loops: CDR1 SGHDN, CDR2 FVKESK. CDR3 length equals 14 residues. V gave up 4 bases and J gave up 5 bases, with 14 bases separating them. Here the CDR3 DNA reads TGTGCCAGCAGCCCACCAGGGCTTACGACTGAAGCTTTCTTT. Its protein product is CASSPPGLTTEAFF.

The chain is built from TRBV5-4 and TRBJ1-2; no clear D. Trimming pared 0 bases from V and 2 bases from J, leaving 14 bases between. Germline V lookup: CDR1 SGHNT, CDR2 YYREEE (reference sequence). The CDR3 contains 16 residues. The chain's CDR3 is CASSLELGQLNYGYTF. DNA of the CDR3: TGTGCCAGCAGCTTGGAGTTAGGGCAGCTAAACTATGGCTACACCTTC.